This is a list of T cell receptor beta chains from one sample in a study of quantifying T cell responses using KT2 cells. TCRdb fed the UMI-ligation and nested PCR reads into MiXCR, producing one record per CDR3 protein. The data hold about 41,000 distinct CDR3 sequences, with approximately 17% observed a single time. The sequencing sample was made of PBMCs spiked with cells of the T cell clone KT2. The origin of the receptors is a human donor. Each CDR3 is given with its conserved first and last residue. The D gene is left open where the match is weak. Only some rows state a clone size, as once, few, many or a class for expanded clones.

j_gene	v_gene	abundance	d_gene	CDR3nt	CDR3aa
TRBJ1-2	TRBV27	.	.	TGTGCCAGCTCCGATGGGGGGGCCCGAGGCTACACCTTC	CASSDGGARGYTF
TRBJ2-3	TRBV6-2/TRBV6-3	few	.	TGTGCCAGCAGTGACCGTAGAGATTCAGATACGCAGTATTTT	CASSDRRDSDTQYF
TRBJ1-6	TRBV13	once	TRBD1	TGTGCCAGCAGCTTACGGACAGGGGGCGGTTCACCCCTCAACTTT	CASSLRTGGGSPLNF
TRBJ1-2	TRBV7-2	many	.	TGTGCCAGCAGCTTGAGCACGGGGGAGAACTATGGCTACACCTTC	CASSLSTGENYGYTF
TRBJ2-7	TRBV6-2/TRBV6-3	few	TRBD2	TGTGCCAGCAGTTACTTGACTAGCGGCGAGCAGTACTTC	CASSYLTSGEQYF
TRBJ1-5	TRBV4-2	.	.	TGTGCCAGCAGCCAAGATTCGGGGGCAGTTCAGCCCCAGCATTTT	CASSQDSGAVQPQHF
TRBJ1-5	TRBV12-5	few	.	TGTGCTAGTGGTTTGGTTCGGGGAAGGGGTCAGCCCCAGCATTTT	CASGLVRGRGQPQHF
TRBJ2-3	TRBV7-2	many	.	TGTGCCAGCAGCTTCACAGATACGCAGTATTTT	CASSFTDTQYF
TRBJ1-4	TRBV12-3/TRBV12-4	few	.	TGTGCCAGCAGTTTGTTGGGCACCGGAAAACTGTTTTTT	CASSLLGTGKLFF
TRBJ2-4	TRBV20-1	.	.	TGCAGTGCCCAGAGCCGGGTATGGGCCAAAAACATTCAGTACTTC	CSAQSRVWAKNIQYF
TRBJ1-2	TRBV29-1	few	.	TGCAGCGTTGTTCAAAGGGACACCGAGAACTATGGCTACACCTTC	CSVVQRDTENYGYTF
TRBJ2-1	TRBV15	few	.	TGTGCCACCAGCAGAGCGCGAAACATCTACAATGAGCAGTTCTTC	CATSRARNIYNEQFF
TRBJ2-3	TRBV28	few	.	TGTGCCACGCGACCCCTCTATTACACAGATACGCAGTATTTT	CATRPLYYTDTQYF
TRBJ2-5	TRBV18	many	.	TGTGCCAGCTCTCTCGGATCCAGGCTCCAAGAGACCCAGTACTTC	CASSLGSRLQETQYF
TRBJ2-7	TRBV9	many	TRBD1	TGTGCCAGCAGTAGCAGGACAGGGGGGTACGAGCAGTACTTC	CASSSRTGGYEQYF
TRBJ1-5	TRBV5-6	.	.	TGTGCCAGCAGCTCCAACAGGGCCCATCAGCCCCAGCATTTT	CASSSNRAHQPQHF
TRBJ2-7	TRBV7-2	.	TRBD2	TGTGCCAGCAGCCCCCTTGCGAGGCATGTTGCGGGAGAAAACGAGCAGTACTTC	CASSPLARHVAGENEQYF
TRBJ2-4	TRBV20-1	once	TRBD1	TGCAGTGCGAGGACAGGGGGAAGAAACATTCAGTACTTC	CSARTGGRNIQYF
TRBJ1-2	TRBV20-1	few	.	TGCAGTGCTATGTGGAGGAGCGACTATGGCTACACCTTC	CSAMWRSDYGYTF
TRBJ2-7	TRBV30	few	.	TGTGCCTGGAGTGGGGACTCTCTAGTCAACGAGCAGTACTTC	CAWSGDSLVNEQYF
TRBJ2-3	TRBV6-4	.	.	TGTGCCAGCAGTGACTGTGGTTGCAGGGTGCATAGTTGTGATACGCAGTATTTT	CASSDCGCRVHSCDTQYF
TRBJ2-2	TRBV27	.	TRBD1	TGTGCCAGCAGTCCTACAGGGGCCGGGGAGCTGTTTTTT	CASSPTGAGELFF
TRBJ2-1	TRBV7-2	.	.	TGTGCCAGCAGCTTAGACAGGAGCTCCTACAATGAGCAGTTCTTC	CASSLDRSSYNEQFF
TRBJ2-2	TRBV5-1	.	.	TGCGCCAGCAGCTTGGCTGGAGTCGGGGAGCTGTTTTTT	CASSLAGVGELFF
TRBJ2-5	TRBV5-1	.	.	TGCGCCAGCAGCCCGACGGCAGGTTTTGGGAGGGAGACCCAGTACTTC	CASSPTAGFGRETQYF
TRBJ2-7	TRBV29-1	few	.	TGCAGCGGAAGACAGGGAGGCAGTGACGAGCAGTACTTC	CSGRQGGSDEQYF
TRBJ2-1	TRBV5-4	few	TRBD2	TGTGCCAGCACCCCGGCGGGGGGGTGGAGCGGGAGGTACAATGAGCAGTTCTTC	CASTPAGGWSGRYNEQFF
TRBJ1-3	TRBV20-1	.	.	TGCAGTGCTAGAGACGGCCGGGAGAACTCTGGAAACACCATATATTTT	CSARDGRENSGNTIYF
TRBJ2-7	TRBV10-3	many	TRBD2	TGTGCCATCAGTGAGCCGGAGCGGGGGGAATACGAGCAGTACTTC	CAISEPERGEYEQYF
TRBJ2-3	TRBV2	.	TRBD2	TGTGCCAGCAGGCCTCTAGCGGGGGGGGGCCCAGATACGCAGTATTTT	CASRPLAGGGPDTQYF
TRBJ2-3	TRBV20-1	.	TRBD2	TGCAGTGCTGGAGAGATTAGCGGGGGGGGTACAGATACGCAGTATTTT	CSAGEISGGGTDTQYF
TRBJ2-4	TRBV2	few	.	TGTGCCAGCAGTGAGTTCCCGGGGGCGGGGAACATTCAGTACTTC	CASSEFPGAGNIQYF
TRBJ2-7	TRBV12-3/TRBV12-4	few	.	TGTGCCAGCAGAGCGGACGTTCAAAACGAGCAGTACTTC	CASRADVQNEQYF
TRBJ2-3	TRBV27	few	TRBD2	TGTGCCAGCAGTTCCATAGCGGGAGGCCTCACAGATACGCAGTATTTT	CASSSIAGGLTDTQYF
TRBJ2-5	TRBV12-3/TRBV12-4	.	.	TGTGCCAGCACCCTACACGGCGGCCAAGAGACCCAGTACTTC	CASTLHGGQETQYF
TRBJ1-6	TRBV20-1	many	.	TGCAGTGCTCCACCTAGAGGGGGTTTTAATTCACCCCTCCACTTT	CSAPPRGGFNSPLHF
TRBJ2-3	TRBV5-1	few	.	TGCGCCAGCAGCTTGTGGGGGACCACAGATACGCAGTATTTT	CASSLWGTTDTQYF
TRBJ1-5	TRBV7-2	many	.	TGTGCCAGCAGCTTAGGTCTCGCGGGTAGCAATCAGCCCCAGCATTTT	CASSLGLAGSNQPQHF
TRBJ2-7	TRBV24-1	many	TRBD2	TGTGCCACCAGTGATTCGTCACTAGCGGGGGCCAGGCAGTACTTC	CATSDSSLAGARQYF
TRBJ1-5	TRBV6-5	.	.	TGTGCCAGCGCAGTGGGATCCAATCAGCCCCAGCATTTT	CASAVGSNQPQHF
TRBJ2-4	TRBV12-2	few	.	TGTGCAAGTCGCTTAGCGCAGGGCTCGCCCTTAGCCAAAAACATTCAGTACTTC	CASRLAQGSPLAKNIQYF
TRBJ1-1	TRBV2	.	.	TGTGCCAGCAGTGATAGGCTAGTGGGGGCTGAAGCTTTCTTT	CASSDRLVGAEAFF
TRBJ1-6	TRBV27	.	.	TGTGCCAGCAGTTTGGGCAGAAATTCACCCCTCCACTTT	CASSLGRNSPLHF
TRBJ1-6	TRBV5-8	many	.	TGTGCCAGCAGCTTGGAACCCTATAATTCACCCCTCCACTTT	CASSLEPYNSPLHF
TRBJ1-5	TRBV28	.	TRBD1	TGTGCCAGCACCGTCGGGACAGCTCCTTATAGCAATCAGCCCCAGCATTTT	CASTVGTAPYSNQPQHF
TRBJ1-1	TRBV5-5	.	.	TGTGCCAGCAGCAGGACAGCGAACACTGAAGCTTTCTTT	CASSRTANTEAFF
TRBJ2-7	TRBV18	many	TRBD1	TGTGCCAGCTCACCAGGGACAGCCTACGAGCAGTACTTC	CASSPGTAYEQYF
TRBJ1-5	TRBV6-1	.	TRBD1	TGTGCCAGCACCTGGGGACAGGGTTCGAGCAATCAGCCCCAGCATTTT	CASTWGQGSSNQPQHF
TRBJ2-1	TRBV11-2	many	.	TGTGCCAGCGGGGGGGCCGTTTTGAATGAGCAGTTCTTC	CASGGAVLNEQFF